Listed below are T cell receptor beta chains from one sample, sequenced in a study of identical twins. TCRdb called the 5' RACE reads again in MiXCR, with one record for every CDR3 protein. The table records a few hundred thousand distinct CDR3 sequences, approximately 25% of them present only once. The data also belong to a second study, concerning T cells expressing NK-cell markers.

The sample consisted of CD4+ T cells sorted from blood. Receptor source: a woman aged 18-35 years in good health. CDR3s include the opening cysteine and the closing phenylalanine or tryptophan. A D gene is named only where the DNA matches it firmly. Expanded clones are given a class, and other clones once, few, many or no size at all.

d_call	cdr3_length	v_call	clone_size	j_call	cdr3_nt	cdr3_aa
TRBD2	16	TRBV3-1	few	TRBJ2-1	TGTGCCAGCAGCCAAGACCTGGGACTAGGGGCTCGGGGGCAGTTCTTC	CASSQDLGLGARGQFF
.	15	TRBV4-2	few	TRBJ2-7	TGTGCCAGCAGCCAAGATCTCGGCAGGTCCTACGAGCAGTACTTC	CASSQDLGRSYEQYF
.	11	TRBV12-3/TRBV12-4	.	TRBJ2-1	TGTGCCAGCAGCCCTGGGATCGTTCAGTTCTTC	CASSPGIVQFF
.	15	TRBV20-1	.	TRBJ1-3	.	CSAIWRGTLGNTIYF
.	13	TRBV4-2	many	TRBJ2-1	TGTGCCAGCAGCCCCCCCGGGGGAAATGAGCAGTTCTTC	CASSPPGGNEQFF
.	15	TRBV10-3	.	TRBJ2-2	TGTGCCATCCGACTGGGGTCGGGTCCCACCGGGGAGCTGTTTTTT	CAIRLGSGPTGELFF
.	16	TRBV4-3	.	TRBJ2-5	TGCGCCAGCAGCCAAGAAGGGAGGCGGGGAAGAGAGACCCAGTACTTC	CASSQEGRRGRETQYF
TRBD2	15	TRBV7-3	.	TRBJ2-1	TGTGCCAGCAGATCCAGACTAGCGGACTACAATGAGCAGTTCTTC	CASRSRLADYNEQFF
.	15	TRBV6-1	.	TRBJ2-6	TGTGCCAGCAGTGCACAGGGTACTGGGGCCAACGTCCTGACTTTC	CASSAQGTGANVLTF
TRBD1	18	TRBV5-1	.	TRBJ2-6	TGCGCCAGCAGCCTATTGAGGACAGGGGGCGCTGGGGCCAACGTCCTGACTTTC	CASSLLRTGGAGANVLTF
.	13	TRBV19	.	TRBJ2-7	TGTGCCAGTACCAGCAGGGCAACCTACGAGCAGTACTTC	CASTSRATYEQYF
TRBD2	17	TRBV4-1	medium-sized	TRBJ2-1	TGCGCCAGCAGCCAACCATCCCTCAGCGGGGGGAGGAATGAGCAGTTCTTC	CASSQPSLSGGRNEQFF
.	17	TRBV15	few	TRBJ2-2	TGTGCCACCAGCAGAGATTCGATCTCCGGGAACACCGGGGAGCTGTTTTTT	CATSRDSISGNTGELFF
.	14	TRBV6-5	.	TRBJ1-1	TGTGCCAGCAGTTACAGGGCAGGGCGGACTGAAGCTTTCTTT	CASSYRAGRTEAFF
.	13	TRBV20-1	.	TRBJ2-5	TGCAGTGCTAGACCTCTGCGGGAAGAGACCCAGTACTTC	CSARPLREETQYF
TRBD2	15	TRBV20-1	.	TRBJ2-1	TGCAGTGCTCATCAGACTAGCGGGAGTTTCAATGAGCAGTTCTTC	CSAHQTSGSFNEQFF
.	14	TRBV14	.	TRBJ1-2	TGTGCCAGCAGCCTCGGACAGAAGTACTATGGCTACACCTTC	CASSLGQKYYGYTF
.	14	TRBV10-3	.	TRBJ1-2	TGTGCCATCAGTGGGATGGGGACTGCGGATGGCTACACCTTC	CAISGMGTADGYTF
TRBD2	15	TRBV3-1	.	TRBJ2-7	TGTGCCAGCAGCCCGCGAGTAGCGGGCCCCTACGAGCAGTACTTC	CASSPRVAGPYEQYF
.	16	TRBV21-1	.	TRBJ2-7	TGTGCCAGCAGCAAAGGTCCGGGACAGGGGGCGAACGAGCAGTACTTC	CASSKGPGQGANEQYF
.	12	TRBV14	.	TRBJ2-7	TGTGCCAGCAGCCAAGTGACTTACAAGCAGTACTTC	CASSQVTYKQYF
.	14	TRBV6-5	few	TRBJ1-2	TGTGCCAGCAGTTACTCCAGGGACGACTATGGCTACACCTTC	CASSYSRDDYGYTF
.	13	TRBV7-9	.	TRBJ2-7	TGTGCCAGCAGCTTAGGGGGGTTCGACGAGCAGTACTTC	CASSLGGFDEQYF
TRBD2	16	TRBV7-2	.	TRBJ2-7	TGTGCCAGCAGCTTGGGTGGACTAGCGGGAGCCTACGAGCAGTACTTC	CASSLGGLAGAYEQYF
.	14	TRBV12-3/TRBV12-4	.	TRBJ2-7	TGTGCCAGCAGTTCCAGGAGGAGCTCCTACGAGCAGTACTTC	CASSSRRSSYEQYF
TRBD2	17	TRBV6-5	.	TRBJ2-1	TGTGCCAGCAGTTATGGTAGCGGGGGGGCTACCTACAATGAGCAGTTCTTC	CASSYGSGGATYNEQFF